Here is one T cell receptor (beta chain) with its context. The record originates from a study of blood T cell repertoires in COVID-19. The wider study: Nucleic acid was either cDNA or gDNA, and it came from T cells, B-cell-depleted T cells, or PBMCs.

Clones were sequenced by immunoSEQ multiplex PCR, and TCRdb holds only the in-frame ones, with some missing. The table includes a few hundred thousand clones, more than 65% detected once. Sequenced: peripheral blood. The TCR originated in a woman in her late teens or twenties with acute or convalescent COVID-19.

This CDR3 is CASSEARLNTEAFF. The CDR3 nucleotides are TGCGCCAGCAGTGAGGCCAGGCTGAACACTGAAGCTTTCTTT. The V and J genes are TRBV10-1 and TRBJ1-1; D is unresolved. This CDR3 region has 14 residues. Trimming cost V 2 bases and J 0 bases, with 7 bases left between them. Germline values: CDR1 WNHNN, CDR2 SYGVQD (reference sequence).